The rows below give T cell receptor beta chains drawn from one sample of a study of blood T cell repertoires in COVID-19. Using immunoSEQ multiplex PCR, the repertoire was profiled, and TCRdb retains in-frame clones only, with some absent. The table shows more than 110,000 clones, with about 90% occurring only once. Sequences were obtained from peripheral blood. Receptors were obtained from a man aged 50 to 59 with active or convalescent COVID-19. Both conserved end residues are trimmed from each CDR3.

TRBJ2-5 | TRBV5-6 | ASSPSTGVRGETQY
TRBJ1-4 | TRBV19 | ASSLQGALNEKLF
TRBJ2-7 | TRBV30 | AWSDPLRGMKAYEQY
TRBJ2-5 | TRBV25-1 | ASSTGGGKTQY
TRBJ1-4 | TRBV27 | ASRTGVRNEKLF
TRBJ2-3 | TRBV3-1/TRBV3-2 | ASSQGAHRTQY
TRBJ1-3 | TRBV6-5 | ASSYERSSGNTIY
TRBJ2-1 | TRBV15 | ATQILAGDEQF
TRBJ2-2 | TRBV4-1 | ASRKLAGVTGELF
TRBJ2-1 | TRBV28 | ASKTPSGPNEQF
TRBJ1-2 | TRBV7-9 | ASSSGQGGAGYT
TRBJ2-3 | TRBV5-1 | ASSSLAGRGTDTQY
TRBJ2-7 | TRBV6-5 | ASRPVGGTYEQY
TRBJ2-5 | TRBV18 | ASGSLRREETQY
TRBJ2-1 | TRBV12-3/TRBV12-4 | ASTLGTVLF
TRBJ1-5 | TRBV2 | ASRSRVSNQPQH
TRBJ1-4 | TRBV30 | AWSARTGEKLF
TRBJ2-2 | TRBV9 | ASSLHARTSGSTGELF
TRBJ2-2 | TRBV5-1 | ASSKTSGRTNTGELF
TRBJ1-5 | TRBV6-1 | ASSEGEPQH
TRBJ1-5 | TRBV4-1 | ASSQDSRQGPSSQH
TRBJ1-2 | TRBV29-1 | SAAQGQGYT
TRBJ1-3 | TRBV5-5 | ASSLRREAGNTIY
TRBJ1-2 | TRBV6-1 | ASSESTGGDYGYT
TRBJ2-2 | TRBV24-1 | ATSDPRVKANTGELF
TRBJ2-1 | TRBV2 | ASSEARLAGLNEQF